The 16 T cell receptor beta chains reported below all come from one sample, sequenced in a study of blood T cell repertoires in COVID-19. Only in-frame clones appear in the TCRdb table, and some are missing; sequencing was by immunoSEQ multiplex PCR. The table has some 200,000 clones, about nine tenths seen once. Sequencing was performed on PBMCs or T cells enriched from blood (not recorded which). The receptors shown here come from a woman under 40 who had recovered from COVID-19.

The CDR3 is CASSISGRKGNEQFF. The CDR3 DNA is TGTGCCAGTAGTATAAGCGGGAGGAAGGGCAATGAGCAGTTCTTC. The genes are TRBV19 and TRBJ2-1; 9 nucleotides align to TRBD2. V dropped 2 bases and J dropped 6; count of bases not matched to a gene: 5. The CDR3 loop spans 15 amino acids. The germline CDR1 and CDR2 sequences are LNHDA and SQIVND (reference sequence).

This clone was counted ten times or more. This sequence joins TRBV10-1 and TRBJ1-1, with 7 bases matching TRBD1. Germline CDR1 is WNHNN and CDR2 is SYGVQD (reference sequence). The CDR3 spans 13 residues. With 7 bases clipped from V and 0 bases from J, the junction kept 2 bases outside the gene matches. CDR3 DNA sequence: TGCGCCAGCAATGACAGGGTGAACACTGAAGCTTTCTTT. Residues: CASNDRVNTEAFF.

The gene calls are TRBV18 and TRBJ1-5, with a possible D match to TRBD1 (5 bases). CDR1 and CDR2 (germline): KGHSH, LQKENI. The CDR3 extends over 17 amino acids. V was cut by 5 bases and J by 2 bases, with 19 bases left in between. CDR3 DNA: TGTGCCAGCTCATCGACCTCTGGGAGGGGAGGCAATCAGCCCCAGCATTTT. Amino acids: CASSSTSGRGGNQPQHF.

This clone occurred a few times. The chain combines TRBV9 with TRBJ2-2; unclear D gene. The CDR3 totals 13 residues. V lost 3 bases, J lost 2 bases, and 5 bases lay in between. Germline values: CDR1 SGDLS, CDR2 YYNGEE. CDR3 bases: TGTGCCAGCAGCGGGGCTAACACCGGGGAGCTGTTTTTT. This sequence encodes CASSGANTGELFF.

This chain links TRBV6-2 or TRBV6-3 with TRBJ1-4; possible D gene TRBD1, 6 bases. This CDR3 spans 17 amino acids. Trimming cost V 2 bases and J 5 bases, with 18 bases left between them. Germline assignment: CDR1 MNHEY and CDR2 SVGEGT. CDR3 nucleotide sequence: TGTGCCAGCAGTTACGCCGAGCGTAGGGGGAGCAATGAAAAACTGTTTTTT. It encodes CASSYAERRGSNEKLFF.

This clone was found once. The genes are TRBV4-2 and TRBJ2-5; 13 bases line up with TRBD2. The germline CDR1 and CDR2 sequences are LGHNA and YNFKEQ. The CDR3 is 17 amino acids. With V trimmed by 2 bases and J by 0 bases, 3 bases remained unmatched. The CDR3 nucleotides read TGTGCCAGCAGCCAAACAGGACTAGCGGGGGACCAAGAGACCCAGTACTTC. Residues: CASSQTGLAGDQETQYF.

This clone was found once. The V gene is TRBV6-5, the J gene TRBJ1-1; D gene uncertain. Trimming took 0 bases from V and 1 from J, leaving 9 bases between them. In germline, CDR1 is MNHEY, CDR2 SVGAGI. The CDR3 is 15 amino acids. CDR3 protein: CASSYSFSGNTEAFF. DNA for the CDR3: TGTGCCAGCAGTTACTCGTTTTCGGGGAACACTGAAGCTTTCTTT.

This sequence joins TRBV19 and TRBJ2-7; 9 bases are a match to TRBD1. The CDR3 is 15 amino acids. CDR1 and CDR2 from the germline V gene are LNHDA and SQIVND (reference sequence). V lost 5 bases and J lost 5; bases outside the gene matches: 10. CDR3 in amino acids: CASSPWDRVNDEQYF. Here the CDR3 DNA reads TGTGCCAGTAGTCCTTGGGACAGGGTGAATGACGAGCAGTACTTC.

V and J are TRBV9 and TRBJ2-7, with D possibly being TRBD2 (6 bases). Germline lookup yields CDR1 SGDLS and CDR2 YYNGEE. CDR3 length: 16 residues. Trimming shortened V by 2 bases and J by 1 base, and 16 bases separated the two germline ends. The CDR3 reads CASSVSTGTPSYEQYF. CDR3 nucleotide sequence: TGTGCCAGCAGCGTCTCTACCGGGACTCCATCCTACGAGCAGTACTTC.

The chain has TRBV12-3 or TRBV12-4 and TRBJ2-3; D is perhaps TRBD2 (5 bases). V lost 3 bases and J lost 8, with 9 bases in between. This CDR3 has 12 residues. The CDR3 DNA reads as TGTGCCAGCAGTTTTAATCGGGGTACGCAGTATTTT. Amino acid sequence: CASSFNRGTQYF.

The chain joins TRBV10-2 to TRBJ2-7; 11 bases align to TRBD2. The trim removed 6 bases at V and 5 bases at J, leaving 9 bases unmatched. Germline-derived CDR1 and CDR2 are WSHSY and SAAADI. The CDR3 sequence is 15 residues long. The CDR3 nucleotides read TGCGCCAGCAGCGCCCGACTAGCGGGGTCGAACGAGCAGTACTTC. This sequence encodes CASSARLAGSNEQYF.

The CDR3 bases are TGTGCCAGCACTCACCCCCTGACAGACGCTTTCTTT. This codes for CASTHPLTDAFF. The V gene is TRBV28, the J gene TRBJ1-1; the D gene is possibly TRBD1 (5 bases). The CDR3 sequence is 12 residues long. CDR1 and CDR2 from the germline V gene are MDHEN and SYDVKM. Trimming took 7 bases from V and 11 from J, leaving 17 bases between them. Using reference TRBV28 and TRBJ1-1 for the parts outside the CDR3, the full variable domain is DVKVTQSSRYLVKRTGEKVFLECVQDMDHENMFWYRQDPGLGLRLIYFSYDVKMKEKGDIPEGYSVSREKKERFSLILESASTNQTSMYLCASTHPLTDAFFGQGTRLTVV.

The J gene is TRBJ2-3, the V gene TRBV7-2, with TRBD2 as a possible D gene (7 bases). The CDR3 totals 16 residues. Trimming left V 4 bases short and J 4 bases short, with 18 bases between. From germline, CDR1 is SGHTA and CDR2 FQGNSA. The CDR3 protein is CASSSLRRGGADTQYF. CDR3 DNA: TGTGCCAGCAGCTCCCTTCGGAGGGGGGGCGCAGATACGCAGTATTTT.

The chain combines TRBV4-3 with TRBJ1-3; D not resolved. Germline V gene sequence: CDR1 LGHNA, CDR2 YSLEER. V was trimmed by 4 bases and J by 0 bases, leaving 10 bases between them. The CDR3 covers 15 residues. CDR3 nucleotides: TGCGCCAGCAGCCTGGGGAGATCCTCTGGAAACACCATATATTTT. It encodes CASSLGRSSGNTIYF.

The rearrangement joins TRBV30 to TRBJ2-5, with TRBD2 matching over 12 bases. This CDR3 contains 15 residues. From germline, CDR1 is GTSNPN and CDR2 SVGIG (reference sequence). The junction had 5 bases not matched to a gene; V was cut back by 5 bases and J by 1 base. CDR3: CAWLAGGTTQETQYF. The CDR3 coding sequence is TGTGCCTGGCTAGCGGGGGGGACGACCCAAGAGACCCAGTACTTC.

The rearrangement joins TRBV6-1 to TRBJ2-2; 10 bases line up with TRBD2. V lost 2 bases, J lost 1 base, and 7 bases stayed unmatched. The CDR3 contains 18 residues. The V gene's germline CDR1 is MNHNS and CDR2 SASEGT. This CDR3 is CASSEKGLAGENTGELFF. The CDR3 coding sequence is TGTGCCAGCAGTGAAAAGGGCCTAGCGGGAGAGAACACCGGGGAGCTGTTTTTT.